Each of the 23 T cell receptor beta chains below was sequenced from the same sample in a study of spatial heterogeneity in lung cancer (dated by TCRdb to the late 2010s). Libraries were prepared through 5' RACE. TCRdb lists the instrument as NextSeq 500. Starting from the raw public reads, TCRdb applied fastp trimming at Q25, assembled clones with MiXCR and retained in-frame beta chains. CDR3 protein duplicates are merged, each entry listing the most common genes and DNA. The sample includes about 22,000 distinct CDR3 sequences, with about 5% observed a single time. The ten largest make up 30% to 35% of the sample. In light of the paper, this sample's time point label describes: sample taken at primary tumor resection. The sample here was PBMCs, taken at surgery. These receptors were taken from a male donor with early-stage non-small cell lung cancer.

This clonotype was seen repeatedly, ten times or more. The chain employs TRBV2 and TRBJ2-2, with TRBD2 as a possible D gene (6 bases). The germline CDR1 and CDR2 sequences are SNHLY and FYNNEI. V was cut by 7 bases and J by 1 base, with 7 bases left in between. The CDR3 is made up of 13 amino acids. CDR3 amino acids: CASNGGNTGELFF. In DNA, the CDR3 is TGTGCCAGCAACGGGGGGAACACCGGGGAGCTGTTTTTT.

The genes are TRBV5-1 and TRBJ1-6, with D maybe TRBD1 (6 bases). V lost 0 bases to trimming and J lost 5 bases, with 12 bases between them. Germline CDR1 and CDR2: SGHRS and YFSETQ. This CDR3 has 16 amino acids. The CDR3 DNA is TGCGCCAGCAGCTTGGCCGGGACAAGGCATAATTCACCCCTCCACTTT. It yields the protein CASSLAGTRHNSPLHF.

This clonotype has ten or more counts. The rearrangement uses TRBV7-2 and TRBJ1-5; unclear D gene. The CDR3 is made up of 15 amino acids. Between the trimmed V and J ends, which lost 1 base and 4 bases, there was a span of 11 bases. Germline V gene data show CDR1 as SGHTA and CDR2 as FQGNSA. The CDR3 here is CASSLVGDGNQPQHF. CDR3 sequence (DNA): TGTGCCAGCAGCTTAGTGGGTGACGGTAATCAGCCCCAGCATTTT. Complete variable domain (other parts from reference TRBV7-2 and TRBJ1-5): GAGVSQSPSNKVTEKGKDVELRCDPISGHTALYWYRQSLGQGLEFLIYFQGNSAPDKSGLPSDRFSAERTGGSVSTLTIQRTQQEDSAVYLCASSLVGDGNQPQHFGDGTRLSIL.

This clonotype was seen more than once but under ten times. This chain joins TRBV5-1 and TRBJ1-5, with D perhaps matching TRBD1 (5 bases). V lost 4 bases and J lost 1, with 12 bases in between. CDR1 and CDR2 from the germline V gene are SGHRS and YFSETQ. The CDR3 has 15 residues. This chain's CDR3 is CASSRLGGSNQPQHF. CDR3 nucleotide sequence: TGCGCCAGCAGCCGGCTGGGGGGGAGCAATCAGCCCCAGCATTTT.

This clonotype was counted ten times or more. At one end the junction does not follow the germline gene, possibly because of a read error. The chain couples TRBV7-2 to TRBJ2-3, with TRBD2 identical over 9 bases. CDR3 length equals 12 residues. Germline lookup yields CDR1 SGHTA and CDR2 FQGNSA. The CDR3 protein is CASSRTGTSMHF. For the CDR3, the DNA is TGTGCCAGCAGTCGCACCGGGACTAGCATGCATTTT.

There are many counts of this clonotype. The genes are TRBV7-2 and TRBJ1-2; D not resolved. Trimming removed 1 base from V and 3 bases from J, with 9 bases in between. Germline V CDR1 and CDR2: SGHTA, FQGNSA. This CDR3 is built from 14 residues. The CDR3 loop reads CASSLETRDYGYTF. The CDR3 nucleotides read TGTGCCAGCAGCTTAGAGACCCGAGACTATGGCTACACCTTC.

This clonotype was seen at least ten times. This sequence joins TRBV7-9 and TRBJ1-6; D is possibly TRBD1 (5 bases). The CDR3 is 13 residues long. V was pared by 6 bases and J by 12 bases, with 15 bases between. Germline V gene lookup returns CDR1 SEHNR and CDR2 FQNEAQ (reference sequence). Here the CDR3 DNA reads TGTGCCAGCAGTTCTCAAGGGGTCGGACCCCTCCACTTT. Protein: CASSSQGVGPLHF.

The table lists this clonotype with many counts. The V gene is TRBV10-3, the J gene TRBJ2-3; TRBD1 or TRBD2 may be the D gene (5 bases each). The CDR3 runs 12 residues. V was cut by 7 bases and J by 4 bases, with 9 bases left in between. The germline V gene has CDR1 ENHRY and CDR2 SYGVKD. As DNA, the CDR3 is TGTGCCATCACTGGGACGGCAGATACGCAGTATTTT. Its protein is CAITGTADTQYF.

The table lists this clonotype with many counts. The chain couples TRBV5-1 to TRBJ1-1, with 8 bases lining up with TRBD1. Unmatched junction bases numbered 2, after V lost 2 bases and J lost 2 bases. The CDR3 consists of 14 residues. CDR1 is SGHRS, CDR2 YFSETQ, per germline. CDR3 amino acids: CASSLGTGNTEAFF. The CDR3 DNA follows: TGCGCCAGCAGCTTAGGGACAGGTAACACTGAAGCTTTCTTT.

This clonotype has ten or more counts. The chain has TRBV25-1 and TRBJ1-5; D not certain. V was pared by 5 bases and J by 2 bases, with 4 bases between. The CDR3 runs 12 residues. Germline lookup yields CDR1 MGHDK and CDR2 SYGVNS. CDR3 nucleotides: TGTGCCAGCAGTTGGGGCAATCAGCCCCAGCATTTT. Translated, it gives CASSWGNQPQHF.

This clonotype was seen many times. V gene TRBV7-2 combines with J gene TRBJ2-3; TRBD2 is a possible D gene (5 bases). Germline assignment: CDR1 SGHTA and CDR2 FQGNSA. V shed 3 bases and J shed 5 bases, with 15 bases lying between them. The CDR3 length is 15 residues. In nucleotides, the CDR3 is TGTGCCAGCAGCTTCGTGGCTAGCTCCCGAGATACGCAGTATTTT. Residues: CASSFVASSRDTQYF.

This clonotype was found many times. The chain is built from TRBV12-5 and TRBJ2-5; D unresolved. The CDR3 is made up of 12 amino acids. The germline V gene encodes CDR1 LGHNT and CDR2 FRNRAP. V was shortened by 7 bases and J by 2 bases, with 8 bases between the two germline ends. DNA of the CDR3: TGTGCTAGTGCCGACGTACAAGAGACCCAGTACTTC. Translation: CASADVQETQYF.

This clonotype was detected many times. This chain uses TRBV6-5 with TRBJ1-5, with TRBD1 identical over 7 bases. From germline, CDR1 is MNHEY and CDR2 SVGAGI. The CDR3 sequence is 16 residues long. J gave up 5 bases and V 5 bases, and 12 bases lay outside the gene matches. The chain's CDR3 is CASSPSRDRGYQPQHF. In DNA, the CDR3 is TGTGCCAGCAGTCCAAGCCGGGACAGAGGCTATCAGCCCCAGCATTTT.

J is TRBJ2-5 and V is TRBV11-2, with D perhaps matching TRBD2 (5 bases). Trimming cost V 3 bases and J 5 bases, with 13 bases left between them. This CDR3 has 14 residues. The germline gives CDR1 SGHAT, CDR2 FQNNGV. Written as DNA, the CDR3 is TGTGCCAGCAGCTTTAGCTCCCCGGGGGAGACCCAGTACTTC. This gives the protein CASSFSSPGETQYF.

This clonotype was seen at least ten times. The chain carries TRBV28 and TRBJ2-5; a possible D gene is TRBD2 (5 bases). CDR3 length equals 16 residues. Between the trimmed V and J ends, which lost 3 bases and 1 base, there was a span of 15 bases. CDR1 is MDHEN and CDR2 is SYDVKM in the germline V gene. CDR3 region: CASSFWTRRTQETQYF. Here the CDR3 DNA reads TGTGCCAGCAGTTTTTGGACGAGGAGGACCCAAGAGACCCAGTACTTC.

This clonotype was seen at least ten times. The chain joins TRBV5-1 to TRBJ1-1; D not certain. The CDR3 is 12 amino acids. Germline lookup yields CDR1 SGHRS and CDR2 YFSETQ. V was pared by 5 bases and J by 2 bases, with 7 bases between. Here the CDR3 reads CASRYSNTEAFF. The CDR3 DNA follows: TGCGCCAGCAGGTATTCTAACACTGAAGCTTTCTTT.

This clonotype was counted many times. The genes are TRBV7-2 and TRBJ2-7, with TRBD2 matching over 9 bases. Losses at the gene ends were 2 bases for V and 3 bases for J; bases not matched to a gene: 5. The germline CDR1 and CDR2 sequences are SGHTA and FQGNSA. The CDR3 is 15 residues long. The CDR3 DNA reads as TGTGCCAGCAGCTTACGCTCTAGCGGGGTCTACGAGCAGTACTTC. This gives the protein CASSLRSSGVYEQYF. Drawing the rest from reference TRBV7-2 and TRBJ2-7, the complete variable domain is GAGVSQSPSNKVTEKGKDVELRCDPISGHTALYWYRQSLGQGLEFLIYFQGNSAPDKSGLPSDRFSAERTGGSVSTLTIQRTQQEDSAVYLCASSLRSSGVYEQYFGPGTRLTVT.

This clonotype was recorded at least ten times. J is TRBJ2-1 and V is TRBV7-9, with TRBD1 matching 11 bases. V lost 3 bases and J lost 0; bases outside the gene matches: 13. There are 20 residues in the CDR3. The germline V gene has CDR1 SEHNR and CDR2 FQNEAQ (reference sequence). CDR3 nucleotide sequence: TGTGCCAGCAGCTTCCGGACAGGGGGCACCGTCCTGAGCTCCTACAATGAGCAGTTCTTC. Protein sequence: CASSFRTGGTVLSSYNEQFF.

A few counts support this clonotype. V and J are TRBV27 and TRBJ2-7, with TRBD1 identical over 9 bases. V shed 0 bases, J shed 3 bases, and the junction held 6 bases outside the gene matches. This CDR3 is 16 amino acids long. Looked up from germline, CDR1 is MNHEY and CDR2 is SMNVEV (reference sequence). CDR3: CASSLSGTGPFYEQYF. For the CDR3, the DNA is TGTGCCAGCAGTTTATCAGGGACAGGGCCGTTCTACGAGCAGTACTTC.

This clonotype was counted ten times or more. V is TRBV28 and J is TRBJ2-2, with D maybe TRBD2 (5 bases). The CDR3 runs to 15 residues. The germline CDR1 and CDR2 sequences are MDHEN and SYDVKM. The V end was cut by 7 bases, the J end by 3 bases, with 15 bases between. In DNA form, the CDR3 reads TGTGCCAGCACCCTACAAGCGGCGTACACCGGGGAGCTGTTTTTT. It is translated as CASTLQAAYTGELFF. The whole variable domain, remainder taken from reference TRBV28 and TRBJ2-2, is DVKVTQSSRYLVKRTGEKVFLECVQDMDHENMFWYRQDPGLGLRLIYFSYDVKMKEKGDIPEGYSVSREKKERFSLILESASTNQTSMYLCASTLQAAYTGELFFGEGSRLTVL.

This clonotype has at least ten counts. This sequence joins TRBV12-3 or TRBV12-4 and TRBJ2-3, with 8 positions matching TRBD2. Trimming cost V 8 bases and J 4 bases; bases outside gene matches: 14. The CDR3 has 16 residues. This CDR3 reads CASRKGGSGGADTQYF. CDR3 in DNA: TGTGCCAGCCGCAAGGGAGGAAGCGGGGGCGCAGATACGCAGTATTTT.

In this sample, this clonotype turned up many times. The J gene is TRBJ1-2, the V gene TRBV5-1, with 7 bases aligning to TRBD1. Germline CDR1 reads SGHRS; CDR2 reads YFSETQ. The CDR3 is 15 residues long. V gave up 3 bases and J gave up 4 bases; unmatched junction bases: 9. Here the CDR3 reads CASSWEGGSSYGYTF. In DNA form, the CDR3 reads TGCGCCAGCAGCTGGGAAGGGGGCAGCAGCTATGGCTACACCTTC.

This clonotype has at least ten counts. The chain recombines TRBV3-1 with TRBJ2-5, with 9 positions matching TRBD2. CDR3 length: 15 amino acids. Germline values: CDR1 LGHDT, CDR2 YNNKEL (reference sequence). Losses at the gene ends were 2 bases for V and 4 bases for J; bases not matched to a gene: 5. The CDR3 DNA sequence: TGTGCCAGCAGCCAAATGCTGACTAGCGGAGAGACCCAGTACTTC. Residues: CASSQMLTSGETQYF.